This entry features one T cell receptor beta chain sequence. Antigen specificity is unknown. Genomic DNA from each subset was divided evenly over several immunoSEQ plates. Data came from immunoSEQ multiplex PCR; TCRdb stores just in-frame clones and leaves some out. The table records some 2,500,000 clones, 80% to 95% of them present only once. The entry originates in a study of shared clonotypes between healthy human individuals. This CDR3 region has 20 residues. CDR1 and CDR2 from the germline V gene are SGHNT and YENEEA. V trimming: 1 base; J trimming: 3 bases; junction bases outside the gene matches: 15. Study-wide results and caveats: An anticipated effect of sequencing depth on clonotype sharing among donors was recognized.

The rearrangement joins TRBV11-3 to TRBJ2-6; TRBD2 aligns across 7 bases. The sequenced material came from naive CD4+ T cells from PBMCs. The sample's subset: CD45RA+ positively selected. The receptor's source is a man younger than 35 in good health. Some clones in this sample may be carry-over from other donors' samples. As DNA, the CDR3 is TGTGCCAGCAGCTTAGTCGGGAGGCTACCCTTTAAATGTGGGGCCAACGTCCTGACTTTC. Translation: CASSLVGRLPFKCGANVLTF.